Sequencing of this T cell receptor (beta chain) was carried out in a study of OX40 agonist ivuxolimab in advanced cancers. General study results and limits: In general, CD8+ T cells held more expanded clones than CD4+ did, on average. Some patients without response likewise showed low normalized clonal expansion.

The repertoire was sequenced with immunoSEQ multiplex PCR; TCRdb's copy has only in-frame clones and lacks some. The table has tens of thousands of clones, around 87% seen once. V was clipped by 6 bases and J by 0 bases, with 15 bases between them. There are 16 residues in the CDR3. The germline V gene encodes CDR1 SNHLY and CDR2 FYNNEI. Baseline, cycle 4 day 1, and cycle 7 day 1 were the blood sampling points. Note on this clone: Its antigen is not known.

This clonotype was obtained from an adult with an advanced solid tumor such as melanoma, head and neck, liver or kidney cancer. The V and J genes are TRBV2 and TRBJ1-5; possibly TRBD1 for D (5 bases). Sequencing was performed on CD4+ or CD8+ T cells sorted from blood, taken in a trial of the OX40 agonist ivuxolimab. CDR3 in DNA: TGTGCCAGCAGCCCTCAGGGCCCTTATAGCAATCAGCCCCAGCATTTT. Protein product: CASSPQGPYSNQPQHF.